The 19 T cell receptor beta chains below all came from one sample that was sequenced in a study of response to subunit inactivated influenza vaccine (dated by TCRdb to 2017 to 2018). Receptors were amplified or captured by RT-PCR. Sequencing was carried out with an Illumina HiSeq 2500. The public reads were reanalyzed by TCRdb: fastp trimming at Q25, MiXCR alignment, in-frame beta chains only. A single entry per CDR3 protein holds the most common genes and DNA from its merged rows. The sample yields about half a million distinct CDR3 sequences; around 25% were counted once. 1.5% to 2% of the sample is held by the ten biggest clonotypes. Sequencing used CD4+ T cells sorted from PBMCs, obtained more than 4 days after vaccination. These TCRs come from a man in his forties or fifties who received an inactivated influenza vaccine. Donor details come from another sample of the same person, matched by shared clones.

This chain uses TRBV6-2 or TRBV6-3 with TRBJ2-6; D is possibly TRBD2 (5 bases). The CDR3 is 18 amino acids. In germline, CDR1 is MNHEY, CDR2 SVGEGT. The V end was cut by 4 bases, the J end by 3 bases, with 19 bases between. CDR3 DNA sequence: TGTGCCAGCAGTTTACGGGGAATTATGGTTTATGGGGCCAACGTCCTGACTTTC. Its protein product is CASSLRGIMVYGANVLTF.

The V call is TRBV28, the J call TRBJ2-3, with D perhaps TRBD1 or TRBD2 (6 bases each). The germline V and J ends were trimmed by 8 bases and 1 base, with 7 bases remaining between them. Germline lookup yields CDR1 MDHEN and CDR2 SYDVKM. This CDR3 contains 12 residues. CDR3: CASGGRTDTQYF. CDR3 coding DNA: TGTGCCAGCGGGGGGCGCACAGATACGCAGTATTTT.

This clonotype was observed a few times. The rearrangement joins TRBV25-1 to TRBJ2-3; the D is unclear. Germline-derived CDR1 and CDR2 are MGHDK and SYGVNS. This CDR3 has 14 residues. Trimming left V 2 bases short and J 2 bases short, with 8 bases between. The CDR3 region has the DNA TGTGCCAGCAGTGAAGGTCGCCACACAGATACGCAGTATTTT. It encodes CASSEGRHTDTQYF.

This chain connects TRBV7-8 to TRBJ1-1; D perhaps matches TRBD1 (5 bases). CDR1 and CDR2 (germline): SGHVS, FQNEAQ. The CDR3 runs to 14 residues. The V end lost 5 bases, the J end lost 3 bases, and 13 bases lay between the germline ends. CDR3 nucleotides: TGTGCCAGCAGCCCCAATTGGGGGGACACTGAAGCTTTCTTT. This codes for CASSPNWGDTEAFF.

The V call is TRBV29-1, the J call TRBJ2-7, with D tentatively TRBD1 (6 bases). The length of the CDR3 is 13 residues. Germline lookup yields CDR1 SQVTM and CDR2 ANQGSEA. The V gene lost 4 bases and the J gene lost 3 bases, with 13 bases spanning the gap. CDR3 DNA sequence: TGCAGCGTTGCCTGGACAGAACTCTACGAGCAGTACTTC. It yields the protein CSVAWTELYEQYF.

This clonotype was recorded at least ten times. The chain is built from TRBV5-1 and TRBJ1-6, with a tentative D call TRBD1 (5 bases). Trimming removed 2 bases from V and 6 bases from J, with 12 bases in between. CDR1 is SGHRS, CDR2 YFSETQ, per germline. CDR3 length: 15 residues. CDR3 amino acids: CASSFIRDANSPLHF. CDR3 nucleotide sequence: TGCGCCAGCAGCTTCATACGGGACGCTAATTCACCCCTCCACTTT.

This clonotype occurred many times. This sequence joins TRBV7-2 and TRBJ2-5; TRBD2 aligns across 7 bases. CDR3 length equals 16 residues. Germline V gene sequence: CDR1 SGHTA, CDR2 FQGNSA. V gave up 1 base and J gave up 5 bases; unmatched junction bases: 10. The CDR3: CASSLDGGSVAETQYF. The CDR3 nucleotides read TGTGCCAGCAGCTTAGACGGCGGGAGCGTGGCGGAGACCCAGTACTTC.

This chain joins TRBV3-1 and TRBJ2-1, with TRBD2 as a possible D gene (6 bases). Looked up from germline, CDR1 is LGHDT and CDR2 is YNNKEL (reference sequence). V lost 1 base to trimming and J lost 6 bases, with 10 bases between them. The CDR3 runs 14 residues. The CDR3 loop reads CASSQAGLINEQFF. Written as DNA, the CDR3 is TGTGCCAGCAGCCAAGCGGGACTCATCAATGAGCAGTTCTTC.

This clonotype was counted between two and nine times. The rearrangement joins TRBV6-1 to TRBJ2-1, with D perhaps given as TRBD1 or TRBD2 (7 bases each). This CDR3 is built from 16 residues. Trimming took 6 bases from V and 3 from J, leaving 18 bases between them. Germline CDR1 is MNHNS and CDR2 is SASEGT. The DNA of the CDR3 is TGTGCCAGCAGAAAGACAGGGACTAACCTCTACAATGAGCAGTTCTTC. Translated: CASRKTGTNLYNEQFF.

This sequence joins TRBV27 and TRBJ2-6, with D unresolved. Trimming left V 6 bases short and J 0 bases short, with 15 bases between. Germline-derived CDR1 and CDR2 are MNHEY and SMNVEV (reference sequence). The CDR3 sequence is 17 residues long. CDR3 amino acids: CASRPAGLFSGANVLTF. CDR3 sequence (DNA): TGTGCCAGCAGGCCGGCCGGTCTTTTCTCTGGGGCCAACGTCCTGACTTTC.

This chain uses TRBV7-9 with TRBJ2-7, with a tentative D call TRBD1 (6 bases). The CDR3 consists of 13 residues. V was shortened by 4 bases and J by 10 bases, with 17 bases between the two germline ends. Germline CDR1 SEHNR, CDR2 FQNEAQ (reference sequence). CDR3 coding DNA: TGTGCCAGCAGCTGGGGACAAGGGCTTAAACAGTACTTC. This codes for CASSWGQGLKQYF.

The chain is built from TRBV5-5 and TRBJ2-2; D possibly matches TRBD1 or TRBD2 (6 bases each). Germline V gene sequence: CDR1 SGHKS, CDR2 YYEKEE (reference sequence). Deletions cut 4 bases from V and 0 bases from J, with 13 bases between. This CDR3 spans 16 amino acids. The CDR3 protein is CASSRETGANTGELFF. The CDR3 nucleotides are TGTGCCAGCAGCCGGGAGACAGGCGCGAACACCGGGGAGCTGTTTTTT.

J is TRBJ2-6 and V is TRBV20-1; D unresolved. Trimming took 6 bases from V and 2 from J, leaving 17 bases between them. CDR3 length: 16 amino acids. Germline V CDR1 and CDR2: DFQATT, SNEGSKA (reference sequence). The CDR3 DNA reads as TGCAGTGCCCGGGCCCTACCTAGGCCTGGGGCCAACGTCCTGACTTTC. Protein sequence: CSARALPRPGANVLTF.

The table lists this clonotype with a few counts. The chain links TRBV5-1 to TRBJ1-1; D unresolved. CDR1 SGHRS and CDR2 YFSETQ come from the germline V gene. Between the trimmed V and J ends, which lost 4 bases and 8 bases, there was a span of 12 bases. The CDR3 contains 12 residues. The CDR3 reads CASSPFGGEAFF. The CDR3 DNA is TGCGCCAGCAGCCCTTTTGGCGGGGAAGCTTTCTTT.

V gene TRBV20-1 combines with J gene TRBJ2-3, with 9 nucleotides matching TRBD1. The V gene's germline CDR1 is DFQATT and CDR2 SNEGSKA (reference sequence). The CDR3 is made up of 14 amino acids. V trimming: 8 bases; J trimming: 2 bases; junction bases outside the gene matches: 8. The CDR3 is CSPEDRGATDTQYF. In nucleotides, the CDR3 is TGCAGTCCCGAAGACAGGGGGGCCACAGATACGCAGTATTTT.

V and J are TRBV4-3 and TRBJ2-7, with D unclear. Germline CDR1 and CDR2: LGHNA and YSLEER. Trimming took 1 base from V and 0 from J, leaving 10 bases between them. The CDR3 loop spans 15 amino acids. CDR3 in DNA: TGCGCCAGCAGCCAAGTTATCGCCAGCTCCTACGAGCAGTACTTC. Its protein product is CASSQVIASSYEQYF.

The V call is TRBV5-1, the J call TRBJ2-7; tentatively, D is TRBD1 (6 bases). Germline values: CDR1 SGHRS, CDR2 YFSETQ. The CDR3 totals 14 residues. The V gene lost 2 bases and the J gene lost 4 bases, with 13 bases spanning the gap. The DNA for the CDR3 is TGCGCCAGCAGCTTTGCCCCAGGGGAATACGAGCAGTACTTC. It encodes CASSFAPGEYEQYF.

V and J are TRBV7-9 and TRBJ2-1; D is unclear. The CDR3 loop spans 16 amino acids. Germline V gene data show CDR1 as SEHNR and CDR2 as FQNEAQ (reference sequence). Trimming stripped 0 bases from V and 5 bases from J, with 14 bases between. CDR3 coding DNA: TGTGCCAGCAGCTTAGCTTGGCAGGTCCCCCACAATGAGCAGTTCTTC. Translated: CASSLAWQVPHNEQFF. The complete variable domain, with remaining parts taken from reference TRBV7-9 and TRBJ2-1, reads DTGVSQNPRHKITKRGQNVTFRCDPISEHNRLYWYRQTLGQGPEFLTYFQNEAQLEKSRLLSDRFSAERPKGSFSTLEIQRTEQGDSAMYLCASSLAWQVPHNEQFFGPGTRLTVL.

CDR3 nucleotide sequence: TGTGCCAGCAGTCCCAAATACAGGGGCCCGCTATATGGCTACACCTTC. This gives the protein CASSPKYRGPLYGYTF. The J gene is TRBJ1-2, the V gene TRBV12-3 or TRBV12-4, with TRBD1 matching 7 bases. The V segment lost 5 bases and the J segment 5 bases; nucleotides outside the gene matches: 14. The length of the CDR3 is 16 residues.